One sample yielded the 19 T cell receptor beta chains listed below, sequenced in a study of cytotoxic CD8 clonotypes in ibrutinib-treated CLL (dated by TCRdb to about 2021). The method behind the library was the immunoSEQ multiplex PCR assay. TCRdb took this table from immuneACCESS and kept in-frame rearrangements with V and J called. Such tables lack part of the clones; where checked against another copy, unresolved V genes explain under half of the gap, and the rest is unexplained. For this sample the table gives about 97,000 clones, of which around 80% were detected only once. The ten largest clones capture 32% of the sample. The time point tag for this specimen amounts to: about eleven months on ibrutinib. The starting material was PBMCs, obtained after 12 months of ibrutinib treatment. The origin of the receptors is a human donor with chronic lymphocytic leukemia.

V gene TRBV28 combines with J gene TRBJ1-1; D is perhaps TRBD1 (5 bases). V lost 5 bases, J lost 4 bases, and 17 bases lay in between. CDR3 length: 15 residues. The germline V gene has CDR1 MDHEN and CDR2 SYDVKM. In DNA form, the CDR3 reads TGTGCCAGCAGTGTTCCGGGACGGGGGACCACTGAAGCTTTCTTT. Amino acid sequence: CASSVPGRGTTEAFF.

The V and J genes are TRBV18 and TRBJ2-1, with 11 bases fitting TRBD1. Germline CDR1 is KGHSH and CDR2 is LQKENI. This CDR3 is built from 15 residues. Trimming at V came to 6 bases and at J to 6 bases, leaving 7 bases not matched to a gene. The CDR3 region is CASSTGTGGFNEQFF. In nucleotides, the CDR3 is TGTGCCAGCTCCACGGGGACAGGGGGATTCAATGAGCAGTTCTTC.

The rearrangement joins TRBV10-1 to TRBJ2-2; 8 bases are a match to TRBD1. Germline V CDR1 and CDR2: WNHNN, SYGVQD (reference sequence). Germline trimming cut 9 bases from V and 0 bases from J; bases unmatched to any gene: 18. The CDR3 is 19 residues long. The CDR3 DNA reads as TGCGCCAGGCCGGAGGACGGGACAGGTACATCCGCGAACACCGGGGAGCTGTTTTTT. This encodes CARPEDGTGTSANTGELFF.

Concerning this clone: The junction and the germline gene differ at one end; a read error may be behind it. The chain carries TRBV7-2 and TRBJ2-3; D gene uncertain. Germline CDR1 SGHTA, CDR2 FQGNSA. The CDR3 length is 11 residues. The DNA of the CDR3 is TGTGCCAGCAGTTTAGTAGATACGCAGTATTTT. Amino acids: CASSLVDTQYF. The entire variable domain, with the rest obtained from reference TRBV7-2 and TRBJ2-3, is as follows: GAGVSQSPSNKVTEKGKDVELRCDPISGHTALYWYRQSLGQGLEFLIYFQGNSAPDKSGLPSDRFSAERTGGSVSTLTIQRTQQEDSAVYLCASSLVDTQYFGPGTRLTVL.

The chain links TRBV5-1 to TRBJ2-3, with D uncertain. The V gene's germline CDR1 is SGHRS and CDR2 YFSETQ. Trimming pared 1 base from V and 0 bases from J, leaving 9 bases between. The CDR3 length is 15 residues. The CDR3 bases are TGCGCCAGCAGCTTGCTTAGGCAGAGCACAGATACGCAGTATTTT. As protein: CASSLLRQSTDTQYF.

In this sample, this clone turned up a few times. The V and J genes are TRBV30 and TRBJ1-1; D is unresolved. The ends were cut back, 3 bases at V and 1 base at J, with 9 bases in the middle. The V gene's germline CDR1 is GTSNPN and CDR2 SVGIG (reference sequence). The CDR3 totals 13 residues. The CDR3 sequence is CAWRQQTNTEAFF. CDR3 nucleotides: TGTGCCTGGAGGCAACAAACGAACACTGAAGCTTTCTTT.

This chain links TRBV4-1 with TRBJ2-5; 10 bases fit TRBD2. Germline V gene data show CDR1 as MGHRA and CDR2 as YSYEKL. Losses at the gene ends were 2 bases for V and 1 base for J; bases not matched to a gene: 13. CDR3 length: 19 amino acids. The CDR3 sequence: CASSQPWASGGEVQETQYF. The CDR3 DNA reads as TGCGCCAGCAGCCAACCCTGGGCTAGCGGGGGAGAAGTCCAAGAGACCCAGTACTTC.

This chain links TRBV29-1 with TRBJ1-2; D may be TRBD1 (6 bases). Germline CDR1 is SQVTM and CDR2 is ANQGSEA. This CDR3 contains 12 residues. V lost 3 bases and J lost 6, with 11 bases in between. CDR3 nucleotides: TGCAGCGTTGAGGGACACCTAGATGGCTACACCTTC. The encoded protein is CSVEGHLDGYTF.

This chain's CDR3 is CAIPYRGNEQFF. In nucleotides, the CDR3 is TGTGCCATCCCGTACCGAGGCAATGAGCAGTTCTTC. The chain links TRBV7-9 to TRBJ2-1; no reliable D call. The CDR3 has 12 residues. The germline V gene has CDR1 SEHNR and CDR2 FQNEAQ (reference sequence). The germline V and J ends were trimmed by 10 bases and 6 bases, with 13 bases remaining between them.

This rearrangement joins TRBV5-4 to TRBJ2-3; 12 bases match TRBD2. The trim removed 3 bases at V and 5 bases at J, leaving 10 bases unmatched. This CDR3 comprises 17 residues. CDR1 is SGHNT and CDR2 is YYREEE in the germline V gene (reference sequence). The CDR3 DNA sequence: TGTGCCAGCAGCTCCCAACTAGCGGGGGGCAGGGGAGATACGCAGTATTTT. It specifies CASSSQLAGGRGDTQYF.

The chain is built from TRBV27 and TRBJ2-1; TRBD1 agrees at 7 bases. The CDR3 is made up of 17 amino acids. Germline trimming cut 3 bases from V and 0 bases from J; bases unmatched to any gene: 8. From germline, CDR1 is MNHEY and CDR2 SMNVEV (reference sequence). The chain's CDR3 is CASSLNRGALSYNEQFF. CDR3 DNA: TGTGCCAGCAGTTTGAACAGGGGTGCCCTCTCCTACAATGAGCAGTTCTTC.

About this clone: At one boundary the junction diverges from the germline segment, which might be a read error. The chain is built from TRBV28 and TRBJ2-1, with no clear D. In germline, CDR1 is MDHEN, CDR2 SYDVKM. The CDR3 spans 14 residues. CDR3 DNA sequence: TGTGCAAGCAGCCCCCTGAGCTCCTACAATGAGCAGTTCTTC. Amino acid sequence: CASSPLSSYNEQFF.

This clone was detected a few times. V and J are TRBV29-1 and TRBJ1-1; D gene ambiguous. Germline-derived CDR1 and CDR2 are SQVTM and ANQGSEA. CDR3 size: 11 residues. V lost 4 bases and J 5 bases, leaving 8 bases between the germline ends. The CDR3 reads CSVAEVTEAFF. CDR3 sequence (DNA): TGCAGCGTTGCAGAGGTAACTGAAGCTTTCTTT.

V and J are TRBV29-1 and TRBJ1-2; 7 bases map to TRBD1. CDR1 is SQVTM and CDR2 is ANQGSEA in the germline V gene. There are 12 residues in the CDR3. The trim removed 4 bases at V and 8 bases at J, leaving 7 bases unmatched. The CDR3 sequence: CSVATGDRGYTF. The DNA for the CDR3 is TGCAGCGTTGCTACAGGGGATCGGGGCTACACCTTC.

The chain combines TRBV4-1 with TRBJ2-5; D is ambiguous. V lost 2 bases and J 1 base, leaving 11 bases between the germline ends. The CDR3 loop spans 15 amino acids. Germline CDR1 reads MGHRA; CDR2 reads YSYEKL. CDR3 residues: CASSQLLGLQETQYF. DNA for the CDR3: TGCGCCAGCAGCCAACTCCTGGGCCTCCAAGAGACCCAGTACTTC.

This clone was found once. The gene calls are TRBV7-2 and TRBJ1-5; no clear D. The CDR3 has 12 residues. CDR1 is SGHTA and CDR2 is FQGNSA in the germline V gene. The germline V and J ends were trimmed by 1 base and 6 bases, with 4 bases remaining between them. The CDR3: CASSLGSQPQHF. The CDR3 DNA sequence: TGTGCCAGCAGCTTAGGTAGTCAGCCCCAGCATTTT. Together with reference TRBV7-2 and TRBJ1-5, the CDR3 gives the full variable domain: GAGVSQSPSNKVTEKGKDVELRCDPISGHTALYWYRQSLGQGLEFLIYFQGNSAPDKSGLPSDRFSAERTGGSVSTLTIQRTQQEDSAVYLCASSLGSQPQHFGDGTRLSIL.

CDR3 DNA: TGCGCCAGCAGTTCGGGCGGGTACAGTCAAGAGACCCAGTACTTC. Its translation: CASSSGGYSQETQYF. The rearrangement joins TRBV5-1 to TRBJ2-5; a possible D gene is TRBD2 (5 bases). Germline V gives CDR1 SGHRS, CDR2 YFSETQ. The CDR3 sequence is 15 residues long. V was shortened by 5 bases and J by 2 bases, with 16 bases between the two germline ends. The entire variable domain, with the rest obtained from reference TRBV5-1 and TRBJ2-5, is as follows: KAGVTQTPRYLIKTRGQQVTLSCSPISGHRSVSWYQQTPGQGLQFLFEYFSETQRNKGNFPGRFSGRQFSNSRSEMNVSTLELGDSALYLCASSSGGYSQETQYFGPGTRLLVL.

The chain links TRBV7-3 to TRBJ2-7; tentative D call: TRBD2 (5 bases). This CDR3 is built from 15 residues. Trimming took off 1 base at V and 2 bases at J, with 12 bases between the two ends. Germline CDR1 and CDR2: SGHTA and FQGTGA. The CDR3 DNA follows: TGTGCCAGCAGCTTAAGTTCCGGGGAAACCTACGAGCAGTACTTC. This codes for CASSLSSGETYEQYF.

This chain connects TRBV20-1 to TRBJ1-4; no firm D call. The CDR3 extends over 11 amino acids. Germline CDR1 reads DFQATT; CDR2 reads SNEGSKA (reference sequence). V lost 3 bases and J 8 bases, leaving 7 bases between the germline ends. The CDR3 DNA follows: TGCAGTGCTAGTTATGGGGAAAAACTGTTTTTT. Translated: CSASYGEKLFF.